These 23 T cell receptor beta chains were sequenced from one sample in a study of cytomegalovirus exposure and HLA in healthy donors. It was with 60 Vbeta and 13 Jbeta primers that the PCR ran. The data were produced by immunoSEQ multiplex PCR, yet TCRdb's version contains in-frame clones alone and is incomplete. Among roughly 230,000 clones, just under 80% were seen once, and the ten largest hold approximately 0.47%. The sample comprised PBMCs. These receptors were taken from a boy between 5 and 17 years old in good health and CMV-seronegative.

V usage is TRBV19 and J usage is TRBJ1-6, with D unresolved. CDR3 size: 13 residues. Trimming pared 3 bases from V and 7 bases from J, leaving 7 bases between. The germline V gene encodes CDR1 LNHDA and CDR2 SQIVND (reference sequence). CDR3 in DNA: TGTGCCAGTAGTATCAACTCGAATTCACCCCTCCACTTT. It codes for CASSINSNSPLHF.

The rearrangement uses TRBV4-1 and TRBJ2-5; 7 nucleotides line up with TRBD2. CDR3 length equals 14 residues. The germline V gene has CDR1 MGHRA and CDR2 YSYEKL. Trimming took 4 bases from V and 2 from J; bases not matched to a gene: 4. The CDR3 nucleotides are TGCGCCAGCAGCCTCCAGGGAGGGCAAGAGACCCAGTACTTC. Its translation is CASSLQGGQETQYF.

The chain carries TRBV9 and TRBJ1-1; D might be TRBD1 (5 bases). The CDR3 length is 14 residues. V was cut by 4 bases and J by 5 bases, with 15 bases left in between. Germline-derived CDR1 and CDR2 are SGDLS and YYNGEE. The CDR3 sequence: CASSLPSPGTEAFF. The CDR3 DNA reads TGTGCCAGCAGCCTCCCGTCCCCAGGGACTGAAGCTTTCTTT.

The rearrangement joins TRBV2 to TRBJ1-5; maybe TRBD1 (6 bases). Germline-derived CDR1 and CDR2 are SNHLY and FYNNEI. V shed 8 bases and J shed 0 bases, with 14 bases lying between them. This CDR3 region has 15 residues. DNA for the CDR3: TGTGCCAGCCGAGCCGGGACATCTAGCAATCAGCCCCAGCATTTT. It translates to CASRAGTSSNQPQHF.

The V gene is TRBV15, the J gene TRBJ1-4; D may be TRBD1 (5 bases). The CDR3 is made up of 16 amino acids. In germline, CDR1 is LNHNV, CDR2 YYDKDF (reference sequence). V dropped 0 bases and J dropped 5 bases, with 13 bases sitting between them. The CDR3 coding sequence is TGTGCCACCAGCAGAGATCTGTCTAGGGGAAATGAAAAACTGTTTTTT. Translated: CATSRDLSRGNEKLFF.

This chain uses TRBV29-1 with TRBJ1-1; TRBD1 aligns across 7 bases. The CDR3 length is 13 residues. Per the germline V gene, CDR1 is SQVTM and CDR2 is ANQGSEA. J lost 0 bases, V lost 7 bases, and 5 bases had no gene match. The CDR3 region is CSGTGFMNTEAFF. CDR3 nucleotide sequence: TGCAGCGGGACAGGATTTATGAACACTGAAGCTTTCTTT.

This chain links TRBV9 with TRBJ1-2; D remains unclear. Germline CDR1 is SGDLS and CDR2 is YYNGEE. The CDR3 loop spans 13 amino acids. Trimming removed 0 bases from V and 3 bases from J, with 6 bases in between. CDR3 sequence (DNA): TGTGCCAGCAGCGTAGAACAGTACTATGGCTACACCTTC. The encoded protein is CASSVEQYYGYTF. The full variable domain, rest sourced from reference TRBV9 and TRBJ1-2, is DSGVTQTPKHLITATGQRVTLRCSPRSGDLSVYWYQQSLDQGLQFLIQYYNGEERAKGNILERFSAQQFPDLHSELNLSSLELGDSALYFCASSVEQYYGYTFGSGTRLTVV.

The chain couples TRBV10-3 to TRBJ2-3, with 9 bases identical to TRBD1. CDR1 and CDR2 from the germline V gene are ENHRY and SYGVKD. The junction had 10 bases not matched to a gene; V was cut back by 10 bases and J by 2 bases. This CDR3 region has 15 residues. The CDR3 spells CATNRDREFTDTQYF. The CDR3 DNA is TGTGCCACGAACCGGGACAGGGAATTCACAGATACGCAGTATTTT.

This rearrangement joins TRBV6-1 to TRBJ1-4; TRBD1 is a possible D gene (5 bases). The V and J ends lost 6 bases and 3 bases respectively, with 11 bases between them. CDR1 is MNHNS, CDR2 SASEGT, per germline. The CDR3 consists of 14 residues. CDR3 protein: CASSRDSPNEKLFF. CDR3 in DNA: TGTGCCAGCAGCCGCGACAGCCCTAATGAAAAACTGTTTTTT.

This clone has a single count. This chain joins TRBV5-1 and TRBJ2-3; possible D gene TRBD2, 6 bases. CDR1 and CDR2 from the germline V gene are SGHRS and YFSETQ. CDR3 length: 15 amino acids. V was pared by 0 bases and J by 1 base, with 9 bases between. This CDR3 is CASSLVASGTDTQYF. As DNA, the CDR3 is TGCGCCAGCAGCTTGGTGGCTAGCGGCACAGATACGCAGTATTTT.

The chain joins TRBV4-1 to TRBJ2-3; 9 bases are a match to TRBD2. CDR3 length equals 18 residues. CDR1 MGHRA and CDR2 YSYEKL come from the germline V gene. V shed 2 bases, J shed 3 bases, and the junction held 12 bases outside the gene matches. CDR3 sequence reads: CASSQRPGTSKRTDTQYF. CDR3 nucleotide sequence: TGCGCCAGCAGCCAAAGGCCCGGGACTAGCAAAAGAACAGATACGCAGTATTTT.

The rearrangement uses TRBV5-1 and TRBJ2-3, with TRBD2 matching 11 bases. Germline V lookup: CDR1 SGHRS, CDR2 YFSETQ. V shed 4 bases and J 3 bases; nucleotides not matched to a gene: 7. This CDR3 has 16 amino acids. The CDR3 DNA sequence: TGCGCCAGCAGCCCGGGACTAGCGGCTGGAACAGATACGCAGTATTTT. Translation gives CASSPGLAAGTDTQYF.

This clone was counted only a few times. The rearrangement uses TRBV18 and TRBJ2-1, with D possibly TRBD1 on 6 matching bases. Germline assignment: CDR1 KGHSH and CDR2 LQKENI. The CDR3 is 11 residues long. The V gene lost 6 bases and the J gene lost 15 bases, with 15 bases spanning the gap. As DNA, the CDR3 is TGTGCCAGCTCTCGGGACACGACGTCGTTCTTC. The encoded protein is CASSRDTTSFF.

This clone was seen more than once but under ten times. This sequence joins TRBV19 and TRBJ1-4, with 10 bases that match TRBD1. The CDR3 has 13 amino acids. With V trimmed by 10 bases and J by 8 bases, 7 bases remained unmatched. Germline V CDR1 and CDR2: LNHDA, SQIVND (reference sequence). The chain's CDR3 is CATRDRGNEKLFF. The CDR3 DNA reads as TGTGCCACCCGGGACAGGGGTAACGAAAAACTGTTTTTT.

J is TRBJ2-3 and V is TRBV7-3; D gene uncertain. Per the germline V gene, CDR1 is SGHTA and CDR2 is FQGTGA. V was clipped by 0 bases and J by 6 bases, with 7 bases between them. CDR3 length: 13 amino acids. The CDR3 reads CASSLTSSDTQYF. DNA for the CDR3: TGTGCCAGCAGCTTAACTTCCTCGGATACGCAGTATTTT. The full variable domain, completed using reference TRBV7-3 and TRBJ2-3, is GAGVSQTPSNKVTEKGKYVELRCDPISGHTALYWYRQSLGQGPEFLIYFQGTGAADDSGLPNDRFFAVRPEGSVSTLKIQRTERGDSAVYLCASSLTSSDTQYFGPGTRLTVL.

The gene calls are TRBV29-1 and TRBJ2-4; 7 positions agree with TRBD1. Trimming removed 6 bases from V and 3 bases from J; junction bases left unmatched: 11. Germline V lookup: CDR1 SQVTM, CDR2 ANQGSEA. The CDR3 runs 15 residues. In DNA, the CDR3 is TGCAGCGTCGCTTGGGACAGTCGGGGCAAAAACATTCAGTACTTC. This translates into CSVAWDSRGKNIQYF.

This chain connects TRBV30 to TRBJ2-5; 13 bases map to TRBD2. Germline V gene lookup returns CDR1 GTSNPN and CDR2 SVGIG (reference sequence). Trimming at V came to 5 bases and at J to 3 bases, leaving 6 bases not matched to a gene. The CDR3 spans 15 residues. CDR3 nucleotide sequence: TGTGCCTGGGGAACCGGGACTAGCGGGGAAGAGACCCAGTACTTC. Amino acid sequence: CAWGTGTSGEETQYF. Using reference TRBV30 and TRBJ2-5 for the parts outside the CDR3, the full variable domain is SQTIHQWPATLVQPVGSPLSLECTVEGTSNPNLYWYRQAAGRGLQLLFYSVGIGQISSEVPQNLSASRPQDRQFILSSKKLLLSDSGFYLCAWGTGTSGEETQYFGPGTRLLVL.

The chain employs TRBV5-1 and TRBJ2-7; 9 bases line up with TRBD2. Germline V lookup: CDR1 SGHRS, CDR2 YFSETQ. The CDR3 runs to 15 residues. J gave up 0 bases and V 4 bases, and 5 bases lay outside the gene matches. CDR3 coding DNA: TGCGCCAGCAGCCCGCTAGCGGGGCCCTCCTACGAGCAGTACTTC. This sequence encodes CASSPLAGPSYEQYF. Full variable domain (outside the CDR3, taken from reference TRBV5-1 and TRBJ2-7): KAGVTQTPRYLIKTRGQQVTLSCSPISGHRSVSWYQQTPGQGLQFLFEYFSETQRNKGNFPGRFSGRQFSNSRSEMNVSTLELGDSALYLCASSPLAGPSYEQYFGPGTRLTVT.

This clone was observed once. The chain is built from TRBV5-1 and TRBJ1-4; D call uncertain. CDR1 is SGHRS, CDR2 YFSETQ, per germline. CDR3 size: 14 residues. V was clipped by 5 bases and J by 3 bases, with 11 bases between them. The CDR3 nucleotides are TGCGCCAGCAGTATAGGGAGCGCTAATGAAAAACTGTTTTTT. It codes for CASSIGSANEKLFF. Looking up the rest from reference TRBV5-1 and TRBJ1-4 gives the full variable domain: KAGVTQTPRYLIKTRGQQVTLSCSPISGHRSVSWYQQTPGQGLQFLFEYFSETQRNKGNFPGRFSGRQFSNSRSEMNVSTLELGDSALYLCASSIGSANEKLFFGSGTQLSVL.

The V and J genes are TRBV7-9 and TRBJ2-7, with TRBD1 as a possible D gene (5 bases). V shed 4 bases and J shed 1 base, with 11 bases lying between them. Germline V CDR1 and CDR2: SEHNR, FQNEAQ (reference sequence). The CDR3 consists of 14 residues. The CDR3: CASSSPDSSYEQYF. Written as DNA, the CDR3 is TGTGCCAGCAGCTCCCCCGACAGTTCCTACGAGCAGTACTTC.

The rearrangement joins TRBV29-1 to TRBJ1-1; D is perhaps TRBD1 (6 bases). V was shortened by 6 bases and J by 2 bases, with 13 bases between the two germline ends. The CDR3 contains 13 residues. Per the germline V gene, CDR1 is SQVTM and CDR2 is ANQGSEA. The CDR3 region is CSVTGRANTEAFF. The CDR3 DNA is TGCAGCGTCACAGGGCGGGCAAACACTGAAGCTTTCTTT.

J is TRBJ2-7 and V is TRBV4-1, with D possibly matching TRBD2 (5 bases). V was clipped by 1 base and J by 7 bases, with 14 bases between them. There are 14 residues in the CDR3. Per the germline V gene, CDR1 is MGHRA and CDR2 is YSYEKL. Here the CDR3 reads CASSQVVGDREQYF. The CDR3 region has the DNA TGCGCCAGCAGCCAAGTTGTCGGGGATCGAGAGCAGTACTTC.

V is TRBV5-1 and J is TRBJ1-1; no definite D call. Germline loops: CDR1 SGHRS, CDR2 YFSETQ. Trimming removed 2 bases at V and 2 bases at J, with 7 bases between. This CDR3 is built from 13 residues. CDR3 in DNA: TGCGCCAGCAGCTTAAAAGCAAACACTGAAGCTTTCTTT. Amino acid sequence: CASSLKANTEAFF.